This T cell receptor beta chain was documented in a study of molecular identifiers for immune sequencing clone quantification. Study conclusions and caveats: Clone sizes could be underestimated for highly expanded clones when identical TCR molecules share a barcode. Over 97% of CMV-specific effector molecules, but under 1% of naive ones, were in clones above 20 copies.

TCRdb used MiXCR to reprocess the PCR reads, holding one entry per CDR3 protein. The data show 15,000 to 25,000 distinct CDR3 sequences, under 25% seen once. The sorting of naive CD8 T cells used the CD8+CD4-CCR7+CD45RA+ phenotype. This clonotype has at least ten counts. The antigen is unknown. This receptor was taken from a human donor in good health. Some libraries in this study had Jurkat cell RNA spiked in. The source material was naive CD8+ T cells from blood, with Jurkat cell RNA spiked in. This sample's subset: FACS-sorted CD8+CD4-CCR7+CD45RA+ naive T cells.

CDR3 sequence: CASSLMGSSGYAGTQYF. The CDR3 DNA follows: TGTGCCAGCAGCTTAATGGGGTCTAGCGGATACGCGGGTACCCAGTACTTC. The V and J genes are TRBV7-3 and TRBJ2-5; 7 nucleotides line up with TRBD2. Trimming took 1 base from V and 8 from J; bases not matched to a gene: 16. Germline V gives CDR1 SGHTA, CDR2 FQGTGA. The CDR3 loop spans 17 amino acids.